Below are 24 T cell receptor beta chains sequenced from a single sample in a study of regulatory T cells in long-lasting Graves disease. Time point defined: newly diagnosed GD, antithyroid drugs for less than 3 months. From RNA extracted from PBMCs, the TCR library was made. Libraries of TCR beta came from iRepertoire HTBI primers plus Arm-PCR of CDR3 regions. Using its own MiXCR run on the multiplex PCR reads, TCRdb lists one record per CDR3 protein. This sample has approximately 350,000 distinct CDR3 sequences, with 16% found just once. These sequences were also reported in another study, on T cells in Graves' hyperthyroidism and ophthalmopathy.

Sequencing used peripheral blood mononuclear cells (PBMCs), obtained at new diagnosis, from a patient treated with antithyroid drugs. The receptors were sampled from a man between 35 and 55 years old with Graves disease.

A remark on this clonotype: Since a far larger clone is one base different, this is likely a read error. The chain links TRBV11-2 to TRBJ2-7, with 14 bases matching TRBD2. V was clipped by 5 bases and J by 7 bases; unmatched bases: 10. CDR1 and CDR2 from the germline V gene are SGHAT and FQNNGV. This CDR3 is 16 amino acids long. CDR3: CASSLSGLAGASEQYF. CDR3 DNA sequence: TGTGCCAGCAGCCTATCGGGACTAGCGGGGGCTAGTGAGCAGTACTTC. Using reference TRBV11-2 and TRBJ2-7 for the parts outside the CDR3, the full variable domain is EAGVAQSPRYKIIEKRQSVAFWCNPISGHATLYWYQQILGQGPKLLIQFQNNGVVDDSQLPKDRFSAERLKGVDSTLKIQPAKLEDSAVYLCASSLSGLAGASEQYFGPGTRLTVT.

The chain carries TRBV5-6 and TRBJ2-7; 10 bases are shared with TRBD2. V gave up 4 bases and J gave up 3 bases; unmatched junction bases: 10. The CDR3 covers 16 residues. CDR1 SGHDT and CDR2 YYEEEE come from the germline V gene. In DNA, the CDR3 is TGTGCCAGCAGCCAAGATCCTAGCGGGGGAGACTACGAGCAGTACTTC. It encodes CASSQDPSGGDYEQYF.

To note about this clonotype: A read error may explain this, as a much larger clone is one base away. The gene calls are TRBV2 and TRBJ1-5; no firm D call. CDR1 SNHLY and CDR2 FYNNEI come from the germline V gene. The CDR3 contains 15 residues. CDR3: CASSESITRVQSQHF. The CDR3 DNA follows: TGTGCCAGCAGTGAATCTATCACGAGGGTTCAGTCCCAGCATTTT.

This clonotype was detected a few times. The chain is built from TRBV20-1 and TRBJ1-4, with D uncertain. Germline CDR1 is DFQATT and CDR2 is SNEGSKA (reference sequence). V gave up 1 base and J gave up 3 bases, with 9 bases separating them. The CDR3 contains 14 residues. In DNA, the CDR3 is TGCAGTGCTAGAGTGAGATCGGCTAATGAAAAACTGTTTTTT. Translating gives CSARVRSANEKLFF.

The V gene is TRBV3-1, the J gene TRBJ2-2; 9 bases map to TRBD1. Germline V gene sequence: CDR1 LGHDT, CDR2 YNNKEL (reference sequence). V shed 4 bases and J 6 bases; nucleotides not matched to a gene: 6. The CDR3 loop spans 15 amino acids. CDR3 sequence: CASSPRDRVSGELFF. The CDR3, as DNA: TGTGCCAGCAGCCCCAGGGACAGGGTTTCCGGGGAGCTGTTTTTT.

This clonotype was seen repeatedly, ten times or more. The chain links TRBV6-1 to TRBJ1-2, with TRBD1 identical over 9 bases. J gave up 4 bases and V 7 bases, and 10 bases lay outside the gene matches. Germline V CDR1 and CDR2: MNHNS, SASEGT. The length of the CDR3 is 15 residues. CDR3 amino acids: CASNASRDRVYGYTF. The CDR3 coding sequence is TGTGCCAGCAACGCGTCCCGGGACAGGGTCTATGGCTACACCTTC.

There are many counts of this clonotype. J is TRBJ2-3 and V is TRBV4-3; maybe TRBD2 (5 bases). Germline assignment: CDR1 LGHNA and CDR2 YSLEER. This CDR3 contains 15 residues. The V and J ends lost 3 bases and 0 bases respectively, with 10 bases between them. DNA of the CDR3: TGCGCCAGCAGCCACCTGAGGGATAGCACAGATACGCAGTATTTT. Protein product: CASSHLRDSTDTQYF.

With respect to this clonotype: A single base is all that separates this from a far larger clone, so a read error is likely. This sequence joins TRBV11-2 and TRBJ2-3; TRBD2 agrees at 7 bases. J lost 4 bases, V lost 6 bases, and 13 bases had no gene match. The CDR3 extends over 16 amino acids. Germline V CDR1 and CDR2: SGHAT, FQNNGV. The CDR3 DNA reads TGTGCCAGCAGTGGGATGGCGGGGGAGCGGGCAGATACGCAGTATTTT. Its protein product is CASSGMAGERADTQYF.

The rearrangement links TRBV6-1 to TRBJ2-3; D remains unclear. From germline, CDR1 is MNHNS and CDR2 SASEGT. V was shortened by 6 bases and J by 5 bases, with 12 bases between the two germline ends. This CDR3 has 13 amino acids. The CDR3: CASRSPAVDTQYF. The CDR3, as DNA: TGTGCCAGCAGGAGCCCAGCCGTAGATACGCAGTATTTT.

This clonotype was picked up many times. V usage is TRBV24-1 and J usage is TRBJ2-3; 10 positions agree with TRBD1. V lost 4 bases to trimming and J lost 2 bases; unmatched junction nucleotides: 5. Germline CDR1 and CDR2: KGHDR and SFDVKD. The CDR3 totals 16 residues. The CDR3 protein is CATSEPGQGSTDTQYF. As DNA, the CDR3 is TGTGCCACCAGTGAACCGGGACAGGGGTCCACAGATACGCAGTATTTT.

The chain employs TRBV18 and TRBJ1-2, with TRBD1 identical over 9 bases. V was pared by 7 bases and J by 3 bases, with 6 bases of the junction left unmatched. The CDR3 consists of 14 residues. The V gene's germline CDR1 is KGHSH and CDR2 LQKENI. CDR3 residues: CASLRTGEDYGYTF. The DNA for the CDR3 is TGTGCCAGCTTACGGACAGGGGAGGACTATGGCTACACCTTC.

This clonotype was observed at least ten times. CDR3 coding DNA: TGTGCCAGCAGCTTAGACAGGGGGATCCACAATGAGCAGTTCTTC. Translation gives CASSLDRGIHNEQFF. V is TRBV7-2 and J is TRBJ2-1, with TRBD1 matching over 8 bases. CDR1 is SGHTA, CDR2 FQGNSA, per germline. CDR3 size: 15 residues. V was clipped by 1 base and J by 5 bases; unmatched bases: 4. The full variable domain, in which reference TRBV7-2 and TRBJ2-1 provide the parts outside the CDR3, is GAGVSQSPSNKVTEKGKDVELRCDPISGHTALYWYRQSLGQGLEFLIYFQGNSAPDKSGLPSDRFSAERTGGSVSTLTIQRTQQEDSAVYLCASSLDRGIHNEQFFGPGTRLTVL.

The J gene is TRBJ1-2, the V gene TRBV7-2, with a weak D call TRBD1 (5 bases). V was clipped by 4 bases and J by 8 bases, with 17 bases between them. The CDR3 extends over 14 amino acids. Germline V gene data show CDR1 as SGHTA and CDR2 as FQGNSA. In DNA, the CDR3 is TGTGCCAGCAGCTCTACCCCAGGGAATAGAGGCTACACCTTC. Its translation: CASSSTPGNRGYTF.

This clonotype was seen ten or more times. The chain links TRBV18 to TRBJ2-3; no clear D. Trimming stripped 3 bases from V and 3 bases from J, with 13 bases between. Germline CDR1 is KGHSH and CDR2 is LQKENI. The CDR3 consists of 15 residues. CDR3 sequence: CASSPSSSGTDTQYF. For the CDR3, the DNA is TGTGCCAGCTCACCTTCCTCGTCCGGAACAGATACGCAGTATTTT.

The sample holds many counts of this clonotype. The gene calls are TRBV9 and TRBJ1-1; no clear D gene. Germline V gene data show CDR1 as SGDLS and CDR2 as YYNGEE. V was cut by 1 base and J by 1 base, with 8 bases left in between. CDR3 length equals 14 residues. The CDR3 sequence is CASSVRPGNTEAFF. The CDR3 DNA follows: TGTGCCAGCAGCGTACGCCCGGGGAACACTGAAGCTTTCTTT.

This clonotype was seen repeatedly, ten times or more. CDR3 sequence: CASSEAGLGIYGYTF. The CDR3 DNA is TGTGCCAGCAGTGAAGCTGGTCTGGGTATCTATGGCTACACCTTC. J is TRBJ1-2 and V is TRBV2; no definite D call. The V end was cut by 0 bases, the J end by 4 bases, with 12 bases between. CDR1 SNHLY and CDR2 FYNNEI come from the germline V gene. The CDR3 contains 15 residues.

This clonotype was recorded a few times. The DNA is left out, because the CDR3 cannot be placed on it with certainty; the CDR3 is given as TCRdb lists it. The chain joins TRBV6-5 to TRBJ2-3. The CDR3 is 15 amino acids in total, end residues counted. Germline V lookup: CDR1 MNHEY, CDR2 SVGAGI. The CDR3 region is CASSSSAASTDTQYF.

The CDR3 sequence: CASSPRDGDNEKLFF. The CDR3 coding sequence is TGTGCCAGCAGCCCGAGGGACGGAGATAATGAAAAACTGTTTTTT. The gene calls are TRBV5-5 and TRBJ1-4; weak D call: TRBD1 (5 bases). V lost 4 bases to trimming and J lost 4 bases, with 14 bases between them. The CDR3 sequence is 15 residues long. Germline CDR1 SGHKS, CDR2 YYEKEE (reference sequence).

V usage is TRBV3-1 and J usage is TRBJ2-7; 14 bases agree with TRBD2. In germline, CDR1 is LGHDT, CDR2 YNNKEL (reference sequence). There are 15 residues in the CDR3. With 4 bases clipped from V and 6 bases from J, the junction kept 5 bases outside the gene matches. CDR3 loop: CASSLGTSGGSEQYF. The CDR3 coding sequence is TGTGCCAGCAGCCTCGGGACTAGCGGGGGTAGCGAGCAGTACTTC.

In its sample, this clonotype was seen a few times. This rearrangement joins TRBV3-1 to TRBJ2-1, with TRBD2 matching 8 bases. The CDR3 spans 16 residues. Germline loops: CDR1 LGHDT, CDR2 YNNKEL (reference sequence). V was clipped by 0 bases and J by 6 bases; unmatched bases: 7. The DNA for the CDR3 is TGTGCCAGCAGCCAAGAGGGAGCGGGGGCCGGCAATGAGCAGTTCTTC. Its protein product is CASSQEGAGAGNEQFF.

This clonotype was seen repeatedly, ten times or more. The chain uses TRBV28 and TRBJ1-5; D is unclear. The germline CDR1 and CDR2 sequences are MDHEN and SYDVKM. This CDR3 contains 15 residues. The V and J ends lost 6 bases and 4 bases respectively, with 16 bases between them. CDR3 residues: CASRLMFRGNQPQHF. The CDR3 region has the DNA TGTGCCAGCAGACTTATGTTTAGAGGGAATCAGCCCCAGCATTTT.

About this clonotype itself: Being one base from a much bigger clone, this may be a read error. This chain uses TRBV20-1 with TRBJ2-1; TRBD2 is a possible D gene (6 bases). The CDR3 has 15 residues. Germline-derived CDR1 and CDR2 are DFQATT and SNEGSKA (reference sequence). V lost 1 base to trimming and J lost 4 bases, with 14 bases between them. This CDR3 is CSARGGGERYNEQFF. Here the CDR3 DNA reads TGCAGTGCTAGAGGGGGCGGGGAGAGGTACAATGAGCAGTTCTTC.

This clonotype was detected ten times or more. The rearrangement joins TRBV5-1 to TRBJ1-1; the D gene is possibly TRBD1 (5 bases). The CDR3 length is 14 residues. Trimming took off 5 bases at V and 6 bases at J, with 17 bases between the two ends. The germline V gene encodes CDR1 SGHRS and CDR2 YFSETQ. CDR3 protein: CASRSEGRVPEAFF. Written as DNA, the CDR3 is TGCGCCAGCAGAAGTGAGGGGAGGGTACCTGAAGCTTTCTTT.

This clonotype was detected many times. V and J are TRBV30 and TRBJ2-7; maybe TRBD1 (6 bases). CDR1 and CDR2 (germline): GTSNPN, SVGIG (reference sequence). The V gene lost 2 bases and the J gene lost 6 bases, with 14 bases spanning the gap. The CDR3 covers 13 residues. CDR3 in amino acids: CAWSYRALGEQYF. CDR3 DNA sequence: TGTGCCTGGAGTTACAGGGCCTTGGGCGAGCAGTACTTC.